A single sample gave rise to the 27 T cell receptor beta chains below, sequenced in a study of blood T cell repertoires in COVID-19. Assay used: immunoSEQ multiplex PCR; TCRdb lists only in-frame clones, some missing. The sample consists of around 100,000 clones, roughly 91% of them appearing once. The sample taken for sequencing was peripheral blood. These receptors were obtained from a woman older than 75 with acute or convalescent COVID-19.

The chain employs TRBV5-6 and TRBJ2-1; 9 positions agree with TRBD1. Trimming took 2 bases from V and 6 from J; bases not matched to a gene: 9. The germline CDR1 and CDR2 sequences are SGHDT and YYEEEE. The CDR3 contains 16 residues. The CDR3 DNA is TGTGCCAGCAGCTTTCTAACAGGGGGCTTAGTCAATGAGCAGTTCTTC. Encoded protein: CASSFLTGGLVNEQFF.

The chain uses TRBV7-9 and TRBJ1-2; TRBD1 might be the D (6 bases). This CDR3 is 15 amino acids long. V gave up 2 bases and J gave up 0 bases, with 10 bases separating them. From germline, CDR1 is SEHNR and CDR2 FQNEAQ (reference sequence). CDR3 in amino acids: CASSLSGTTNYGYTF. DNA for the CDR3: TGTGCCAGCAGCTTATCCGGGACAACTAACTATGGCTACACCTTC.

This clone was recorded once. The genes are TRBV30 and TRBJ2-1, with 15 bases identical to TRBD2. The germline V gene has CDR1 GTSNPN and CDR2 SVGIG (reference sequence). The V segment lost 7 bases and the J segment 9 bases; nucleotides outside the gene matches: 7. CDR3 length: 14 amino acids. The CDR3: CALGLAGGSGEQFF. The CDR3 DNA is TGTGCCTTGGGACTAGCGGGAGGATCGGGTGAGCAGTTCTTC.

The CDR3 loop is CASSLGTGAIEGYTF. In DNA, the CDR3 is TGTGCCAGCAGCTTAGGGACAGGGGCGATAGAGGGCTACACCTTC. This chain links TRBV7-2 with TRBJ1-2; 9 bases align to TRBD1. V trimming: 1 base; J trimming: 8 bases; junction bases outside the gene matches: 8. Germline-derived CDR1 and CDR2 are SGHTA and FQGNSA. The CDR3 is 15 residues long.

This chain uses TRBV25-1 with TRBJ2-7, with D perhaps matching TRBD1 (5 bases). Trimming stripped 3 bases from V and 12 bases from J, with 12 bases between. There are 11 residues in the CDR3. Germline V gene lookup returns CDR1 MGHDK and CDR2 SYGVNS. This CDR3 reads CASSDGAAWYF. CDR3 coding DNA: TGTGCCAGCAGTGATGGGGCAGCTTGGTACTTC.

The CDR3 DNA follows: TGTGCCAGCAGCTTCGGTACAACTAATGAAAAACTGTTTTTT. Its protein product is CASSFGTTNEKLFF. The rearrangement joins TRBV5-4 to TRBJ1-4; no definite D call. The V gene's germline CDR1 is SGHNT and CDR2 YYREEE (reference sequence). Trimming took off 2 bases at V and 0 bases at J, with 5 bases between the two ends. The CDR3 covers 14 residues.

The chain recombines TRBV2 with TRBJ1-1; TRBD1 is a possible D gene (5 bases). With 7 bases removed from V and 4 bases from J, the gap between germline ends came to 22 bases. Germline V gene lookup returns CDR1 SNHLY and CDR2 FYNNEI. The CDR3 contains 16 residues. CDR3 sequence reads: CASNLLSLRGTTEAFF. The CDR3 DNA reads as TGTGCCAGCAACCTATTATCTCTTCGGGGGACCACTGAAGCTTTCTTT.

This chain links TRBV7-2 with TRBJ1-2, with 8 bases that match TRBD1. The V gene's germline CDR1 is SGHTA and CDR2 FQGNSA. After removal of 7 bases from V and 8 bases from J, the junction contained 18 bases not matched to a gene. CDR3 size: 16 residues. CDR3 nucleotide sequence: TGTGCCAGCACCCCCATCCGGACAGGGCCCCTAGAGGGCTACACCTTC. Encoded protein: CASTPIRTGPLEGYTF. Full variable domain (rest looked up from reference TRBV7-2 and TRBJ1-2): GAGVSQSPSNKVTEKGKDVELRCDPISGHTALYWYRQSLGQGLEFLIYFQGNSAPDKSGLPSDRFSAERTGGSVSTLTIQRTQQEDSAVYLCASTPIRTGPLEGYTFGSGTRLTVV.

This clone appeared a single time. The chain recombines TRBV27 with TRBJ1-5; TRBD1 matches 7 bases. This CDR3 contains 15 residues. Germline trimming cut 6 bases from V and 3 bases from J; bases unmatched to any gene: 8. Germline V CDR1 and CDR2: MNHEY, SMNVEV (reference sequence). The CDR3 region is CASSIRQGLNQPQHF. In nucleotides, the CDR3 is TGTGCCAGCAGCATCAGACAGGGCCTCAATCAGCCCCAGCATTTT.

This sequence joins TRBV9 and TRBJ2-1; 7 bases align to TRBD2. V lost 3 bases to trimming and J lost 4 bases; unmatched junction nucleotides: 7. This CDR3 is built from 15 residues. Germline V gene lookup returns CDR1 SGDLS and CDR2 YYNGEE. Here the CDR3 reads CASSGGTTGYNEQFF. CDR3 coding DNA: TGTGCCAGCAGCGGCGGGACTACCGGATACAATGAGCAGTTCTTC. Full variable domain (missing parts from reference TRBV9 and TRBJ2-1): DSGVTQTPKHLITATGQRVTLRCSPRSGDLSVYWYQQSLDQGLQFLIQYYNGEERAKGNILERFSAQQFPDLHSELNLSSLELGDSALYFCASSGGTTGYNEQFFGPGTRLTVL.

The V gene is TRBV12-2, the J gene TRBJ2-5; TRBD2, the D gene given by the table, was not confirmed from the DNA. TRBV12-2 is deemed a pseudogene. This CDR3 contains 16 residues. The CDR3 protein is CASRSGGQRGVETQYF. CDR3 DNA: TGTGCAAGTCGCTCGGGAGGGCAGCGGGGGGTTGAGACCCAGTACTTC.

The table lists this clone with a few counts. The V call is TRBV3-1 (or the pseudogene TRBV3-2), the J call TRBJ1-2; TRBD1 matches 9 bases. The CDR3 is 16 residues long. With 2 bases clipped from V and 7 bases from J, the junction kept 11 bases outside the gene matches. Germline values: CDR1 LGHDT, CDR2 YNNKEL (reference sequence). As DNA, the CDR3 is TGTGCCAGCAGCCAATTCTCCGGGACAGGGATTTTTGGCTACACCTTC. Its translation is CASSQFSGTGIFGYTF.

CDR3 in amino acids: CASSPTSAALGETQYF. In nucleotides, the CDR3 is TGTGCCAGCAGCCCCACTAGCGCGGCCCTAGGAGAGACCCAGTACTTC. This chain uses TRBV7-3 with TRBJ2-5; the match to TRBD2 covers 7 bases. The CDR3 covers 16 residues. With V trimmed by 5 bases and J by 4 bases, 13 bases remained unmatched. The germline V gene has CDR1 SGHTA and CDR2 FQGTGA.

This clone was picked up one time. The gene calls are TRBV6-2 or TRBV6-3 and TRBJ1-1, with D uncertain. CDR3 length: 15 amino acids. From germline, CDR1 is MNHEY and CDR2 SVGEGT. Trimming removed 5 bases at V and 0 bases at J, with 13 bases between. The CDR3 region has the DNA TGTGCCAGCAGTCCGGCACGGGTGTTGAACACTGAAGCTTTCTTT. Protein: CASSPARVLNTEAFF.

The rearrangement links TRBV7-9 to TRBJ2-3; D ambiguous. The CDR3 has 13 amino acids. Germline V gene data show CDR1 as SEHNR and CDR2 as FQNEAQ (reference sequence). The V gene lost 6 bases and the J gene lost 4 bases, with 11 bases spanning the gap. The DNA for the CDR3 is TGTGCCAGCAGTTCCGCTTGGCCAGATACGCAGTATTTT. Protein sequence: CASSSAWPDTQYF.

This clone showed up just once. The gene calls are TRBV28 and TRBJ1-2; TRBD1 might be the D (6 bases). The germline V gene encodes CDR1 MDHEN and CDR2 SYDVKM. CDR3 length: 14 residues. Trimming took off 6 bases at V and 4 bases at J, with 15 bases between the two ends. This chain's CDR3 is CASRPITGPYGYTF. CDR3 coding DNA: TGTGCCAGCAGACCTATTACAGGGCCCTATGGCTACACCTTC.

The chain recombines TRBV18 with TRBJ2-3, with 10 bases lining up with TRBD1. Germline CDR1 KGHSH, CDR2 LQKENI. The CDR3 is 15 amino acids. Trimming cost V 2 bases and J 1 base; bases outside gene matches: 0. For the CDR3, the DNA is TGTGCCAGCTCACCAGGGACAGGGGGCACAGATACGCAGTATTTT. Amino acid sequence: CASSPGTGGTDTQYF. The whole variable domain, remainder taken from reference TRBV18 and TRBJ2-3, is NAGVMQNPRHLVRRRGQEARLRCSPMKGHSHVYWYRQLPEEGLKFMVYLQKENIIDESGMPKERFSAEFPKEGPSILRIQQVVRGDSAAYFCASSPGTGGTDTQYFGPGTRLTVL.

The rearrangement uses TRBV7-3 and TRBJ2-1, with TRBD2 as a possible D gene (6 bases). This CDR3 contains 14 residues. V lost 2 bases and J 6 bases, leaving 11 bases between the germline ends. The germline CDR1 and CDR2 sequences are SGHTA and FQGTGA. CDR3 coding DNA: TGTGCCAGCAGCTTATCCCCTAGCGTCAATGAGCAGTTCTTC. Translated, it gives CASSLSPSVNEQFF.

For the CDR3, the DNA is TGTGCCAGCAGAGACCCCGGGACAGGGGTAGGCGAGCAGTTCTTC. This sequence encodes CASRDPGTGVGEQFF. The V gene is TRBV9, the J gene TRBJ2-1; TRBD1 aligns across 10 bases. This CDR3 has 15 residues. Germline loops: CDR1 SGDLS, CDR2 YYNGEE. V lost 5 bases to trimming and J lost 10 bases; unmatched junction nucleotides: 12.

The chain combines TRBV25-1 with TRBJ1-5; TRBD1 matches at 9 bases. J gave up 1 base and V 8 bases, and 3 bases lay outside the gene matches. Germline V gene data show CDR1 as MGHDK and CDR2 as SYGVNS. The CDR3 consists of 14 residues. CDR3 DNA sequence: TGTGCCAGCGTAGGACAGGGGAGCAATCAGCCCCAGCATTTT. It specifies CASVGQGSNQPQHF.

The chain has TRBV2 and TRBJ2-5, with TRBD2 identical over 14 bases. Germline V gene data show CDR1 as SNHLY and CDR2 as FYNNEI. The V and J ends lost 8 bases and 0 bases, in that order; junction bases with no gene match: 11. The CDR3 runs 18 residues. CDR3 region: CASGGTSGSFLNQETQYF. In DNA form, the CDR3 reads TGTGCCAGCGGGGGGACTAGCGGGAGCTTCCTAAACCAAGAGACCCAGTACTTC.

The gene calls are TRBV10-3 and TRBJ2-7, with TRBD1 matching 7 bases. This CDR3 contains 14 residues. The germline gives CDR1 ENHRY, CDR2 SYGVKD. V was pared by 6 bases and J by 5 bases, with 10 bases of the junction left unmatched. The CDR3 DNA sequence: TGTGCCATCAGGACGGACAGGAGTGGGGACGAGCAGTACTTC. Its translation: CAIRTDRSGDEQYF.

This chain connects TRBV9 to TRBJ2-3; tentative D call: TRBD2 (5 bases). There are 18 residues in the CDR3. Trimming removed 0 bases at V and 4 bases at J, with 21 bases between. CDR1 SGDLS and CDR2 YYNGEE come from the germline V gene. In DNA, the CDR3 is TGTGCCAGCAGCGTAGCCCCGGGCTCTATCACAGCGGCAGATACGCAGTATTTT. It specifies CASSVAPGSITAADTQYF.

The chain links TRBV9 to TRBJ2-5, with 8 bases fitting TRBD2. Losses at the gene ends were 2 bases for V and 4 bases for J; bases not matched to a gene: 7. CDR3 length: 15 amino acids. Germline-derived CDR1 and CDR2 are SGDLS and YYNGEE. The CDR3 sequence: CASSVASGLGETQYF. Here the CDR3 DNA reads TGTGCCAGCAGCGTTGCTAGCGGGTTAGGAGAGACCCAGTACTTC.

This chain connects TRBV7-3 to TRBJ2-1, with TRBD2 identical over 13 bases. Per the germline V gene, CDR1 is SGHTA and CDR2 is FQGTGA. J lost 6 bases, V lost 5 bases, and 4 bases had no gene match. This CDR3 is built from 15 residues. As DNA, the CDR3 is TGTGCCAGCAGCAACGGACTAGCGGGAGTCAATGAGCAGTTCTTC. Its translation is CASSNGLAGVNEQFF.

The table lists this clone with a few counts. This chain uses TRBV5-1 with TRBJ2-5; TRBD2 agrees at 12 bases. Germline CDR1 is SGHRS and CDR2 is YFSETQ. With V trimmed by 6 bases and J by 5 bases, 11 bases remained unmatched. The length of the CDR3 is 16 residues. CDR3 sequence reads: CASIQGLAGHGETQYF. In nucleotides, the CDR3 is TGCGCCAGCATCCAGGGACTAGCGGGCCACGGGGAGACCCAGTACTTC. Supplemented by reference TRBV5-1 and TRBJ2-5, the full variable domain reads KAGVTQTPRYLIKTRGQQVTLSCSPISGHRSVSWYQQTPGQGLQFLFEYFSETQRNKGNFPGRFSGRQFSNSRSEMNVSTLELGDSALYLCASIQGLAGHGETQYFGPGTRLLVL.

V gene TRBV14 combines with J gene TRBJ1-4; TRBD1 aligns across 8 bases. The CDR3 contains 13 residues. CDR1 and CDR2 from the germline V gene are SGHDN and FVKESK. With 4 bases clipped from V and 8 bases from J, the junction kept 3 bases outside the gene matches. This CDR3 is CASSRGDREKLFF. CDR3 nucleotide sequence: TGTGCCAGCAGCCGGGGGGACAGGGAAAAACTGTTTTTT.